This T cell receptor beta chain was sequenced during a study of blood T cell repertoires in COVID-19. Background on the study: Researchers got acute and convalescent COVID-19 samples from the United States, Italy and Spain. From T cells, B-cell-depleted T cells, or PBMCs came the material, which was cDNA or gDNA.

Libraries were prepared by immunoSEQ multiplex PCR; TCRdb keeps only in-frame clonotypes and omits some of them. The profile shows 150,000 or so clones, about 86% of them singletons. The CDR3 contains 14 residues. V was clipped by 1 base and J by 2 bases, with 9 bases between them. Germline CDR1 and CDR2: MNHNS and SASEGT. Living in 24 US areas, the participants were between roughly 18 and 95 years of age. The TCR was taken from a man aged 45 to 65 who had recovered from COVID-19. The chain couples TRBV6-1 to TRBJ2-7; D remains unclear. Source material: PBMCs or T cells enriched from blood (not recorded which). CDR3 residues: CASSEGPLPYEQYF. CDR3 bases: TGTGCCAGCAGTGAAGGGCCTCTTCCCTACGAGCAGTACTTC.